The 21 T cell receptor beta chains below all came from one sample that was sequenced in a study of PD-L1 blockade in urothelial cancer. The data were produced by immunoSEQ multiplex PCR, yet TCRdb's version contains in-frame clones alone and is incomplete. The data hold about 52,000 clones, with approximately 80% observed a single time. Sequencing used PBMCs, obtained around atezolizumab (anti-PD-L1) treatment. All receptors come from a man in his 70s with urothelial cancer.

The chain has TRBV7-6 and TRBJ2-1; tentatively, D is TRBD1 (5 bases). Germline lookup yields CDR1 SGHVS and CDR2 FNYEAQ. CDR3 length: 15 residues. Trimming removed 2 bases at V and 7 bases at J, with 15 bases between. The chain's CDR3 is CASSLKQGPGNEQFF. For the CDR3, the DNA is TGTGCCAGCAGCTTAAAGCAGGGTCCCGGGAATGAGCAGTTCTTC. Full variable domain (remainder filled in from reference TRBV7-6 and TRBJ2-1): GAGVSQSPRYKVTKRGQDVALRCDPISGHVSLYWYRQALGQGPEFLTYFNYEAQQDKSGLPNDRFSAERPEGSISTLTIQRTEQRDSAMYRCASSLKQGPGNEQFFGPGTRLTVL.

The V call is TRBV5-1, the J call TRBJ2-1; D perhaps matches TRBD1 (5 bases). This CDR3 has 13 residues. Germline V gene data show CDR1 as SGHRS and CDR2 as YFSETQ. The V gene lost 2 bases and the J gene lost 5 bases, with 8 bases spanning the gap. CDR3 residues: CASSFRQHNEQFF. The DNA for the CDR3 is TGCGCCAGCAGCTTTAGACAGCACAATGAGCAGTTCTTC.

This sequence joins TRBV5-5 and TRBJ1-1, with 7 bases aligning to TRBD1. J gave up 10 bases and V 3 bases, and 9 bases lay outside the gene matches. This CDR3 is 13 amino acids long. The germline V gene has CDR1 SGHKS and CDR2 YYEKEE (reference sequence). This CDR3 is CASSSATGYTAFF. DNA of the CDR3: TGTGCCAGCAGCTCCGCGACAGGGTACACAGCTTTCTTT. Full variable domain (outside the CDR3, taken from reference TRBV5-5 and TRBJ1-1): DAGVTQSPTHLIKTRGQQVTLRCSPISGHKSVSWYQQVLGQGPQFIFQYYEKEERGRGNFPDRFSARQFPNYSSELNVNALLLGDSALYLCASSSATGYTAFFGQGTRLTVV.

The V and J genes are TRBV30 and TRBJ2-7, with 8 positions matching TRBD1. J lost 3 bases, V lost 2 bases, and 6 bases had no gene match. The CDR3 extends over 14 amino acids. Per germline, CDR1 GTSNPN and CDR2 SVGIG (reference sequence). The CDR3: CAWSPGTGDYEQYF. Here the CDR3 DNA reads TGTGCCTGGAGTCCCGGGACAGGAGACTACGAGCAGTACTTC.

The chain's CDR3 is CATRGLDGGLYEQYF. The CDR3 DNA reads as TGTGCCACTAGGGGGCTGGACGGAGGGCTCTACGAGCAGTACTTC. The V and J genes are TRBV6-5 and TRBJ2-7; D might be TRBD1 (7 bases). Germline V gene data show CDR1 as MNHEY and CDR2 as SVGAGI. This CDR3 has 15 amino acids. Trimming removed 10 bases at V and 3 bases at J, with 22 bases between.

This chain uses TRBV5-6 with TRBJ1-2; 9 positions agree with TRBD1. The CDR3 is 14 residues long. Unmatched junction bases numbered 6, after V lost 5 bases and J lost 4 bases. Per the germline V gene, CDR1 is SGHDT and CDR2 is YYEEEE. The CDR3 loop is CASRPGTGTYGYTF. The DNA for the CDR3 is TGTGCCAGCAGGCCCGGGACAGGGACCTATGGCTACACCTTC. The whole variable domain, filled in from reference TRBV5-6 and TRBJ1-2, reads DAGVTQSPTHLIKTRGQQVTLRCSPKSGHDTVSWYQQALGQGPQFIFQYYEEEERQRGNFPDRFSGHQFPNYSSELNVNALLLGDSALYLCASRPGTGTYGYTFGSGTRLTVV.

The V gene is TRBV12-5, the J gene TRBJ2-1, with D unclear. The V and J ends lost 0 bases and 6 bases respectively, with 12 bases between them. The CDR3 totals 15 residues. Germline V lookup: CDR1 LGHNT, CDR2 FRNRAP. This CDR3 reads CASGLVANPGNEQFF. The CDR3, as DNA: TGTGCTAGTGGTTTGGTAGCCAACCCCGGCAATGAGCAGTTCTTC.

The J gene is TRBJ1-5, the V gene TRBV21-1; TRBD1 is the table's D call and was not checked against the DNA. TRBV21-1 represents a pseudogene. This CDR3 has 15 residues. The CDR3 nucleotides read TGTGCCAGCAGCTCCGACAGGGGCAGCAATCAGCCCCAGCATTTT. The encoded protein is CASSSDRGSNQPQHF.

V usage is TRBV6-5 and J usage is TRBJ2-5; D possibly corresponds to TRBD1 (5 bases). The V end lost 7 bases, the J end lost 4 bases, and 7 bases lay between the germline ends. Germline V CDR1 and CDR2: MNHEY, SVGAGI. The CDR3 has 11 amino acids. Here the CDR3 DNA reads TGTGCCAGCATAGGGGTAGAGACCCAGTACTTC. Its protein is CASIGVETQYF.

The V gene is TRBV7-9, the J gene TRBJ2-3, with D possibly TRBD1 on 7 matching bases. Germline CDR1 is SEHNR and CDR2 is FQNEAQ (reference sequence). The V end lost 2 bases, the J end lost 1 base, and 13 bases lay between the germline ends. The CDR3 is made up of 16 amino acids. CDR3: CASSLTQGEGTDTQYF. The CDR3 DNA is TGTGCCAGCAGCTTAACCCAGGGGGAGGGCACAGATACGCAGTATTTT.

The CDR3 sequence is CARSLMQPRRNTEAFF. Written as DNA, the CDR3 is TGTGCCAGAAGCTTGATGCAACCACGGAGGAACACTGAAGCTTTCTTT. This chain joins TRBV5-3 and TRBJ1-1; no definite D call. TRBV5-3 is annotated as an ORF whose role is uncertain. The CDR3 has 16 amino acids. V lost 1 base and J 1 base, leaving 14 bases between the germline ends.

The CDR3 nucleotides are TGTGCCAGCACCGGGGACAGGGAAAGAACTAATGAAAAACTGTTTTTT. Translation: CASTGDRERTNEKLFF. The chain combines TRBV6-6 with TRBJ1-4; 9 nucleotides agree with TRBD1. J lost 1 base, V lost 7 bases, and 7 bases had no gene match. CDR1 is MNHNY and CDR2 is SVGAGI in the germline V gene (reference sequence). This CDR3 comprises 16 residues.

This CDR3 reads CASSYLGGEETQYF. The DNA of the CDR3 is TGTGCCAGCAGTTACTTGGGGGGGGAAGAGACCCAGTACTTC. The rearrangement links TRBV6-5 to TRBJ2-5; 7 bases are a match to TRBD2. Losses at the gene ends were 1 base for V and 3 bases for J; bases not matched to a gene: 2. The CDR3 contains 14 residues. CDR1 is MNHEY and CDR2 is SVGAGI in the germline V gene.

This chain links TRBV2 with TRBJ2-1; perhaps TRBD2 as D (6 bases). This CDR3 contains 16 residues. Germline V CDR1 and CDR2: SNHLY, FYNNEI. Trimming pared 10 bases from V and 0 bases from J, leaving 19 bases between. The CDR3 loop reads CATRPFDGSSYNEQFF. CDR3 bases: TGTGCCACCAGACCCTTCGACGGGAGCTCCTACAATGAGCAGTTCTTC.

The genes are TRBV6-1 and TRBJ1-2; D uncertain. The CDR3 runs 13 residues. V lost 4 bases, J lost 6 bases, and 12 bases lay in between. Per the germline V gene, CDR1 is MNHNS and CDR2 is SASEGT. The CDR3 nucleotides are TGTGCCAGCAGTGCCTCGACTGTTGATGGCTACACCTTC. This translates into CASSASTVDGYTF.

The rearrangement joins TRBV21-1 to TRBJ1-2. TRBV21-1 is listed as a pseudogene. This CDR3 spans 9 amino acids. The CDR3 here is CASTATGTF. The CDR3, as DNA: TGTGCCAGCACCGCGACGGGGACCTTC.

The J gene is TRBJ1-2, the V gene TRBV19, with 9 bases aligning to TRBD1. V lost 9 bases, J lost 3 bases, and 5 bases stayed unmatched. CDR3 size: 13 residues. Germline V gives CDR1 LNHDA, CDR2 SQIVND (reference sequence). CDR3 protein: CASGTGGDYGYTF. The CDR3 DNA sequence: TGTGCCAGCGGAACAGGGGGCGACTATGGCTACACCTTC. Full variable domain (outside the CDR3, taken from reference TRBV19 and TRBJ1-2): DGGITQSPKYLFRKEGQNVTLSCEQNLNHDAMYWYRQDPGQGLRLIYYSQIVNDFQKGDIAEGYSVSREKKESFPLTVTSAQKNPTAFYLCASGTGGDYGYTFGSGTRLTVV.

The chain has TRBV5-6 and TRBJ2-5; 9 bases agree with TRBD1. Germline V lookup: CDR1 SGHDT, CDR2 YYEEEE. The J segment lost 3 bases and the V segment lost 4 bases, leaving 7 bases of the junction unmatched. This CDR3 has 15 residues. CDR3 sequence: CASSETGGKKETQYF. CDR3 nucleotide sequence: TGTGCCAGCAGCGAGACAGGGGGTAAGAAAGAGACCCAGTACTTC.

In DNA form, the CDR3 reads TGTGCCAGCAGCTTACAGGGGGCGAGGGAAGAGACCCAGTACTTC. Its protein is CASSLQGAREETQYF. This rearrangement joins TRBV7-2 to TRBJ2-5; 8 positions agree with TRBD1. CDR1 is SGHTA, CDR2 FQGNSA, per germline. V was pared by 2 bases and J by 3 bases, with 5 bases of the junction left unmatched. The CDR3 sequence is 15 residues long.

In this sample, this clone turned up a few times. Written as DNA, the CDR3 is TGTGCCAGCAGCTCCCTTCAGGGGGCCAGCCCTGGCGAGCAGTACTTC. Residues: CASSSLQGASPGEQYF. This sequence joins TRBV11-2 and TRBJ2-7; 8 nucleotides agree with TRBD1. V was pared by 4 bases and J by 6 bases, with 14 bases of the junction left unmatched. The CDR3 is 16 amino acids. The germline gives CDR1 SGHAT, CDR2 FQNNGV.

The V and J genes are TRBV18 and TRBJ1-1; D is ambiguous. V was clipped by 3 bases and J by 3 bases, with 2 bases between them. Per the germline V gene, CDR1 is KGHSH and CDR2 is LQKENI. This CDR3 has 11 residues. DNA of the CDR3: TGTGCCAGCTCACCCGACACTGAAGCTTTCTTT. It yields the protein CASSPDTEAFF.